The following is a T cell receptor (beta chain) sequence with its context. Method: immunoSEQ multiplex PCR; TCRdb's copy keeps in-frame clones and lacks some. Among approximately 89,000 clones listed, roughly 94% were seen once. The record originates from a study of T cell changes during pregnancy in multiple sclerosis. The CDR3 has 15 amino acids. Germline loops: CDR1 SGHDT, CDR2 YYEEEE. Losses at the gene ends were 4 bases for V and 5 bases for J; bases not matched to a gene: 10. The chain has TRBV5-6 and TRBJ2-7, with 9 bases aligning to TRBD1. Material: peripheral blood, obtained after pregnancy. The TCR sequence derives from a female donor in good health, enrolled as a control in a pregnancy study. The CDR3 nucleotides are TGTGCCAGCAGCGTGACCGGGACAGGGTCCCACGAGCAGTACTTC. Protein sequence: CASSVTGTGSHEQYF.